Listed here are 16 T cell receptor beta chains from one sample, sequenced in a study of blood T cell repertoires in COVID-19. Data came from immunoSEQ multiplex PCR; TCRdb stores just in-frame clones and leaves some out. The top ten clones hold 10% to 15% of a sample with approximately 400,000 clones, approximately 88% of them seen once. Material for sequencing was peripheral blood. Source of these receptors: a woman aged 45-60 years with COVID-19, enrolled during active disease.

The J gene is TRBJ2-3, the V gene TRBV10-1, with 10 nucleotides matching TRBD1. Germline trimming cut 1 base from V and 5 bases from J; bases unmatched to any gene: 6. The V gene's germline CDR1 is WNHNN and CDR2 SYGVQD (reference sequence). There are 16 residues in the CDR3. Here the CDR3 reads CASSEWGTGVQDTQYF. The CDR3 nucleotides read TGCGCCAGCAGTGAGTGGGGGACAGGGGTTCAAGATACGCAGTATTTT.

The rearrangement joins TRBV28 to TRBJ1-6, with D possibly being TRBD1 (6 bases). The ends were cut back, 3 bases at V and 6 bases at J, with 12 bases in the middle. Looked up from germline, CDR1 is MDHEN and CDR2 is SYDVKM. The CDR3 runs 15 residues. CDR3 sequence reads: CASSLRQGSNSPLHF. CDR3 DNA: TGTGCCAGCAGTTTGAGGCAGGGGAGTAATTCACCCCTCCACTTT.

The chain uses TRBV9 and TRBJ2-5, with 7 positions matching TRBD1. Trimming removed 3 bases from V and 2 bases from J; junction bases left unmatched: 7. CDR3 length: 15 amino acids. Per the germline V gene, CDR1 is SGDLS and CDR2 is YYNGEE. The CDR3, as DNA: TGTGCCAGCAGCGCGACGGGACAGAAACAAGAGACCCAGTACTTC. Encoded protein: CASSATGQKQETQYF.

The CDR3 protein is CASSPPLNYGYTF. CDR3 nucleotides: TGTGCCAGCTCACCACCGTTAAACTATGGCTACACCTTC. V usage is TRBV18 and J usage is TRBJ1-2; D call uncertain. Germline V gives CDR1 KGHSH, CDR2 LQKENI. CDR3 length equals 13 residues. V was shortened by 0 bases and J by 2 bases, with 4 bases between the two germline ends.

This chain uses TRBV11-2 with TRBJ2-1, with D perhaps matching TRBD1 (5 bases). Germline CDR1 is SGHAT and CDR2 is FQNNGV. There are 15 residues in the CDR3. The V and J ends lost 3 bases and 10 bases respectively, with 19 bases between them. CDR3 loop: CASSFYDRNRREQFF. The CDR3 coding sequence is TGTGCCAGCAGCTTTTACGACAGAAACCGCCGCGAGCAGTTCTTC.

The CDR3 DNA sequence: TGCAGCGTTGTGGGACAGCTGGAAGAGACCCAGTACTTC. Translation gives CSVVGQLEETQYF. The chain employs TRBV29-1 and TRBJ2-5; 7 positions agree with TRBD1. The CDR3 length is 13 residues. Germline V gives CDR1 SQVTM, CDR2 ANQGSEA. V was clipped by 4 bases and J by 3 bases; unmatched bases: 5.

This chain links TRBV5-6 with TRBJ1-2; a weak D match, TRBD1 (5 bases). CDR3 length: 12 residues. The V end was cut by 3 bases, the J end by 8 bases, with 11 bases between. Germline CDR1 and CDR2: SGHDT and YYEEEE. CDR3 amino acids: CASSSAGRGYTF. CDR3 in DNA: TGTGCCAGCAGCTCAGCGGGACGCGGCTACACCTTC.

The CDR3 DNA follows: TGTGCCAGCAGCTCCGGGACAGGGGCAGGGAACACTGAAGCTTTCTTT. Encoded protein: CASSSGTGAGNTEAFF. The chain employs TRBV5-6 and TRBJ1-1; 10 bases are a match to TRBD1. The CDR3 extends over 16 amino acids. Germline loops: CDR1 SGHDT, CDR2 YYEEEE. V lost 3 bases to trimming and J lost 1 base; unmatched junction nucleotides: 6. The variable domain in full, with the rest retrieved from reference TRBV5-6 and TRBJ1-1, is DAGVTQSPTHLIKTRGQQVTLRCSPKSGHDTVSWYQQALGQGPQFIFQYYEEEERQRGNFPDRFSGHQFPNYSSELNVNALLLGDSALYLCASSSGTGAGNTEAFFGQGTRLTVV.

The CDR3 bases are TGTGCCAGCAGTGAATTTCGGGAGAATGAAAAACTGTTTTTT. It translates to CASSEFRENEKLFF. The rearrangement joins TRBV6-1 to TRBJ1-4; no reliable D call. Between the trimmed V and J ends, which lost 2 bases and 5 bases, there was a span of 9 bases. Germline-derived CDR1 and CDR2 are MNHNS and SASEGT. The CDR3 covers 14 residues.

CDR3 sequence reads: CASSPDRGHEQYF. CDR3 DNA sequence: TGTGCCAGCAGTCCGGACAGGGGCCACGAGCAGTACTTC. The chain employs TRBV6-5 and TRBJ2-7, with TRBD1 matching over 9 bases. The CDR3 has 13 amino acids. Germline trimming cut 5 bases from V and 5 bases from J; bases unmatched to any gene: 4. CDR1 and CDR2 from the germline V gene are MNHEY and SVGAGI.

This clone was seen just once. The chain is built from TRBV7-9 and TRBJ1-1; the match to TRBD1 covers 9 bases. Trimming cost V 5 bases and J 8 bases; bases outside gene matches: 9. Per the germline V gene, CDR1 is SEHNR and CDR2 is FQNEAQ (reference sequence). The length of the CDR3 is 14 residues. CDR3 nucleotides: TGTGCCAGCAGCGACCTCCGGGACAGGGACGAAGCTTTCTTT. Encoded protein: CASSDLRDRDEAFF. The entire variable domain, with the rest obtained from reference TRBV7-9 and TRBJ1-1, is as follows: DTGVSQNPRHKITKRGQNVTFRCDPISEHNRLYWYRQTLGQGPEFLTYFQNEAQLEKSRLLSDRFSAERPKGSFSTLEIQRTEQGDSAMYLCASSDLRDRDEAFFGQGTRLTVV.

The J gene is TRBJ2-5, the V gene TRBV7-8, with D possibly TRBD1 on 6 matching bases. V was shortened by 5 bases and J by 5 bases, with 21 bases between the two germline ends. In germline, CDR1 is SGHVS, CDR2 FQNEAQ. The CDR3 runs to 16 residues. CDR3 sequence (DNA): TGTGCCAGCAGCCCTCGTGCCCGGACAGCAGGGGAGACCCAGTACTTC. Amino acid sequence: CASSPRARTAGETQYF.

V is TRBV7-6 and J is TRBJ1-1; TRBD1 matches at 8 bases. The germline V gene encodes CDR1 SGHVS and CDR2 FNYEAQ. The CDR3 length is 20 residues. Unmatched junction bases numbered 21, after V lost 3 bases and J lost 3 bases. The CDR3 loop is CASSFFMLSTGVLRYTEAFF. The CDR3 coding sequence is TGTGCCAGCAGCTTTTTTATGCTTTCGACAGGGGTACTTCGTTACACTGAAGCTTTCTTT.

This clone was found once. J is TRBJ1-2 and V is TRBV6-5; the D gene is possibly TRBD1 (6 bases). The CDR3 is 14 amino acids. Germline values: CDR1 MNHEY, CDR2 SVGAGI. V lost 7 bases and J lost 8, with 20 bases in between. This CDR3 reads CASTSTGGFYGYTF. DNA for the CDR3: TGTGCCAGCACCTCCACGGGGGGCTTTTACGGCTACACCTTC.

The chain carries TRBV29-1 and TRBJ1-1; 7 bases map to TRBD1. CDR3 length: 14 residues. The germline gives CDR1 SQVTM, CDR2 ANQGSEA. CDR3 bases: TGCAGATTAACAGGGGACAGCCCGAACACTGAAGCTTTCTTT. Translation: CRLTGDSPNTEAFF.

This clone was seen repeatedly, ten times or more. This chain joins TRBV6-1 and TRBJ1-5, with a weak D call TRBD1 (6 bases). Trimming stripped 2 bases from V and 7 bases from J, with 12 bases between. Germline V lookup: CDR1 MNHNS, CDR2 SASEGT. This CDR3 is built from 14 residues. CDR3 in amino acids: CASSERGARQPQHF. CDR3 nucleotides: TGTGCCAGCAGTGAACGGGGGGCTCGGCAGCCCCAGCATTTT.